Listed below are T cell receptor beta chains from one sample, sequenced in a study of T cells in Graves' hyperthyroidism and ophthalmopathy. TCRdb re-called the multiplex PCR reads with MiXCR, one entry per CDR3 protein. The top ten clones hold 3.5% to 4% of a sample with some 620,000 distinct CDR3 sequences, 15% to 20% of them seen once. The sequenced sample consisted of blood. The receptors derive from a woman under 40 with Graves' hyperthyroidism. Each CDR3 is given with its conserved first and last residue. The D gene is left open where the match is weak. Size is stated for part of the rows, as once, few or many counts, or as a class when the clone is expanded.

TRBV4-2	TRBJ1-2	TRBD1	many	TGTGCCAGCAGCCAAGAGGACAGGGAAGATGGCTACACCTTC	CASSQEDREDGYTF
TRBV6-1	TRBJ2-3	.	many	TGTGCCAGCCGTCCTCTCGGGGAAGGCACAGATACGCAGTATTTT	CASRPLGEGTDTQYF
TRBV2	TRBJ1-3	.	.	TGTGCCAGCAGCGGACTGGGGTTAGGAGGAAACACCACATATTTT	CASSGLGLGGNTTYF
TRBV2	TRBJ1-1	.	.	TGTGCCAGCAGTCCCTCGAGGCAGGTGAACACTGAAGCTTTCTTT	CASSPSRQVNTEAFF
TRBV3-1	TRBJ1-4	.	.	TGTGCCAGCAGCCAAGAGCTCTTGACTAATGAAAAACTGTTTTTT	CASSQELLTNEKLFF
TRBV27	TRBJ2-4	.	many	TGTGCCAGCAGTTCCGGGGTCGGGGGCAACAAAAACATTCAGTACTTC	CASSSGVGGNKNIQYF
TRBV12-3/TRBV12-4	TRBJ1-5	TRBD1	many	TGTGCCAGCAGTTCCCAGGGGGACAGCAATCAGCCCCAGCATTTT	CASSSQGDSNQPQHF
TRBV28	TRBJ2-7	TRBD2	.	TGTGCCAGCACCGGGGGGAGCTTCTACGAGCAGTACTTC	CASTGGSFYEQYF
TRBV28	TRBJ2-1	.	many	TGTGCCAGCAGTTCCCCAGGACGATACAATGAGCAGTTCTTC	CASSSPGRYNEQFF
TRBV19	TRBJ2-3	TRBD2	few	TGTGCCAGTAAACTAGCGGGAGGATCGAGCACAGATACGCAGTATTTT	CASKLAGGSSTDTQYF
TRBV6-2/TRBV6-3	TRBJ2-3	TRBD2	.	TGTGCCAGCAGTTACAAGGCGGGAGACCAAGATACGCAGTATTTT	CASSYKAGDQDTQYF
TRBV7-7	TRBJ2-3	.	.	TGTGCTAGCAGCCCTACCCTCCTGGGGGGGCGAAGCACAGATACGCAGTATTTT	CASSPTLLGGRSTDTQYF
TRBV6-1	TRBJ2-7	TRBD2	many	TGTGCCAGCAGTAGGGGGACTAGCGCAGGAGAGCAGTACTTC	CASSRGTSAGEQYF
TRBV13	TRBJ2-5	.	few	TGTGCCAGCAGCTTAGTCCCCGGGCCCCAGTACTTC	CASSLVPGPQYF
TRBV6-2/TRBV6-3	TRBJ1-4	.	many	TGTGCCAGCAGTTCTACAAGGCTGATCGAAAAACTGTTTTTT	CASSSTRLIEKLFF
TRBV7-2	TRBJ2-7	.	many	TGTGCCAGCAGCCCAGGCGACGCCTACGAGCAGTACTTC	CASSPGDAYEQYF
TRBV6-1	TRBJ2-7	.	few	TGTGCCAGCACCTCGGGCCTTACCTACGAGCAGTACTTC	CASTSGLTYEQYF
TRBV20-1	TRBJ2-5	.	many	TGCAGTGCTATAGTAGGGGACGAGACCCAGTACTTC	CSAIVGDETQYF
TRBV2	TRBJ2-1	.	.	TGTGCCAGCAGCCCCTTCAGGGATTTGGGCAATGAGCAGTTCTTC	CASSPFRDLGNEQFF
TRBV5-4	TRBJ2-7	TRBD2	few	TGTGCCAGCAGCCGACGGACTAGCGGGAGGGCCGCGGGAGAGCAGTACTTC	CASSRRTSGRAAGEQYF